This T cell receptor (beta chain) is drawn from a study of blood T cell repertoires in COVID-19. As for the study in general: Spain, Italy and the United States supplied samples that represented acute and convalescent COVID-19. PBMCs, B-cell-depleted T cells, or T cells were the source of the cDNA or gDNA that made up the material.

In the authors' methods: Reference gene primer amplification gave nucleated cell count estimates. Sequencing was performed with immunoSEQ multiplex PCR; in TCRdb, only in-frame clones are kept and a portion is missing. V and J calls and clone size are given by that table; D and trimming were obtained from the DNA. The sample holds about 130,000 clones, 70% to 85% seen once. Germline V gene data show CDR1 as SNHLY and CDR2 as FYNNEI. The CDR3 is 13 residues long. The V and J ends lost 3 bases and 11 bases, in that order; junction bases with no gene match: 5. This receptor was taken from a woman of 80 years or more with acute or convalescent COVID-19. The sequenced sample was peripheral blood. The chain has TRBV2 and TRBJ1-1, with TRBD1 matching over 11 bases. CDR3: CASSEDRGQWAFF. The CDR3 DNA is TGTGCCAGCAGTGAGGACAGGGGGCAATGGGCTTTCTTT.